This T cell receptor beta chain was recorded in a study of blood T cell repertoires in COVID-19. Repertoires were generated with immunoSEQ multiplex PCR, while TCRdb's copy carries only in-frame clones and drops some. Of 200,000 to 300,000 clones listed, roughly 85% were seen once; the top ten hold approximately 8.6%. Unmatched junction bases numbered 6, after V lost 4 bases and J lost 5 bases. The germline gives CDR1 ENHRY, CDR2 SYGVKD. The CDR3 length is 15 residues. This TCR was sampled from a woman aged 45 to 65 with acute COVID-19. V gene TRBV10-3 combines with J gene TRBJ2-1; 9 bases line up with TRBD2. Sequencing was carried out using PBMCs or T cells enriched from blood (not recorded which). This CDR3 reads CAISALAGLNNEQFF. CDR3 nucleotides: TGTGCCATCAGTGCCCTAGCGGGGCTCAACAATGAGCAGTTCTTC.